Shown below are 19 T cell receptor beta chains from a single sample sequenced in a study of cytomegalovirus exposure and HLA in healthy donors. Some clones are missing from TCRdb's copy, which holds only in-frame ones; the method was immunoSEQ multiplex PCR. The table records approximately 160,000 clones, about 90% of them present only once. What was sequenced was PBMCs. The source is a young woman in good health and CMV-seropositive.

CDR3 residues: CASSPRQGANGYTF. The DNA of the CDR3 is TGTGCCAGCAGTCCACGACAGGGGGCGAATGGCTACACCTTC. V is TRBV27 and J is TRBJ1-2; 10 positions agree with TRBD1. There are 14 residues in the CDR3. The V and J ends lost 5 bases and 6 bases, in that order; junction bases with no gene match: 6. Germline V gene sequence: CDR1 MNHEY, CDR2 SMNVEV (reference sequence).

The rearrangement links TRBV6-5 to TRBJ2-2, with D perhaps matching TRBD1 (6 bases). Trimming took off 7 bases at V and 2 bases at J, with 11 bases between the two ends. The CDR3 is made up of 14 amino acids. Looked up from germline, CDR1 is MNHEY and CDR2 is SVGAGI. This chain's CDR3 is CASTDSFNTGELFF. Written as DNA, the CDR3 is TGTGCCAGCACGGACAGCTTTAACACCGGGGAGCTGTTTTTT.

This chain links TRBV19 with TRBJ2-7, with 7 bases matching TRBD1. CDR1 is LNHDA and CDR2 is SQIVND in the germline V gene (reference sequence). Unmatched junction bases numbered 1, after V lost 5 bases and J lost 3 bases. This CDR3 contains 12 residues. The CDR3: CASSRDSYEQYF. Here the CDR3 DNA reads TGTGCCAGTAGTCGGGACAGCTACGAGCAGTACTTC.

The V gene is TRBV19, the J gene TRBJ1-4; D remains unclear. The germline CDR1 and CDR2 sequences are LNHDA and SQIVND (reference sequence). The CDR3 is 15 amino acids. V was cut by 4 bases and J by 5 bases, with 14 bases left in between. CDR3 bases: TGTGCCAGTAGTACCAACTCGGGGATAAATGAAAAACTGTTTTTT. This codes for CASSTNSGINEKLFF.

The chain employs TRBV10-1 and TRBJ2-1; the match to TRBD2 covers 7 bases. Trimming removed 3 bases from V and 8 bases from J; junction bases left unmatched: 10. Germline CDR1 reads WNHNN; CDR2 reads SYGVQD (reference sequence). The CDR3 contains 15 residues. CDR3 loop: CASSDAGAPHYEQFF. The CDR3 DNA follows: TGCGCCAGCAGTGATGCGGGAGCCCCGCACTATGAGCAGTTCTTC.

This sequence joins TRBV5-1 and TRBJ1-2; no firm D call. The V gene lost 2 bases and the J gene lost 1 base, with 6 bases spanning the gap. Germline V gene lookup returns CDR1 SGHRS and CDR2 YFSETQ. CDR3 length: 13 amino acids. DNA for the CDR3: TGCGCCAGCAGCTTTTCGGGTAACTATGGCTACACCTTC. Protein: CASSFSGNYGYTF.

This rearrangement joins TRBV27 to TRBJ2-2, with TRBD2 identical over 7 bases. This CDR3 region has 15 residues. The V gene end was trimmed by 4 bases and the J gene end by 5 bases; junction bases not matched to a gene: 7. CDR1 is MNHEY, CDR2 SMNVEV, per germline (reference sequence). In DNA, the CDR3 is TGTGCCAGCAGTTCCCCGGACGGGGGGACCGGGGAGCTGTTTTTT. This gives the protein CASSSPDGGTGELFF.

This clone was observed once. V and J are TRBV6-6 and TRBJ2-3; TRBD2 matches 8 bases. Losses at the gene ends were 1 base for V and 4 bases for J; bases not matched to a gene: 4. The CDR3 has 15 amino acids. CDR1 and CDR2 from the germline V gene are MNHNY and SVGAGI (reference sequence). In DNA form, the CDR3 reads TGTGCCAGCAGTTACTTCAGCGGGAGCGCAGATACGCAGTATTTT. It yields the protein CASSYFSGSADTQYF.

The CDR3: CASSLGPGEKLFF. The CDR3 DNA follows: TGCGCCAGCAGTCTGGGTCCAGGTGAAAAACTGTTTTTT. This chain uses TRBV5-1 with TRBJ1-4; no firm D call. The V gene lost 5 bases and the J gene lost 7 bases, with 12 bases spanning the gap. Germline V lookup: CDR1 SGHRS, CDR2 YFSETQ. The CDR3 consists of 13 residues.

The chain recombines TRBV18 with TRBJ1-1, with D hard to call. Germline values: CDR1 KGHSH, CDR2 LQKENI. This CDR3 region has 14 residues. Trimming left V 6 bases short and J 6 bases short, with 17 bases between. The CDR3 here is CASSPGAGAPEAFF. The CDR3, as DNA: TGTGCCAGCTCCCCCGGAGCTGGTGCTCCTGAAGCTTTCTTT.

In this sample, this clone turned up once. The V call is TRBV4-2, the J call TRBJ1-2; D is perhaps TRBD1 (6 bases). Looked up from germline, CDR1 is LGHNA and CDR2 is YNFKEQ. Trimming stripped 0 bases from V and 3 bases from J, with 8 bases between. The CDR3 length is 14 residues. The CDR3 protein is CASSQENRDYGYTF. CDR3 in DNA: TGTGCCAGCAGCCAAGAAAACAGGGACTATGGCTACACCTTC.

V gene TRBV10-3 combines with J gene TRBJ1-5; D not resolved. The CDR3 has 14 amino acids. Trimming cost V 3 bases and J 1 base, with 7 bases left between them. CDR1 and CDR2 (germline): ENHRY, SYGVKD. CDR3 bases: TGTGCCATCAGTGAATCGGGGAGCAATCAGCCCCAGCATTTT. Translating gives CAISESGSNQPQHF.

The gene calls are TRBV7-2 and TRBJ2-3; 9 nucleotides match TRBD2. The CDR3 consists of 15 residues. J lost 10 bases, V lost 5 bases, and 13 bases had no gene match. Germline V lookup: CDR1 SGHTA, CDR2 FQGNSA. CDR3 region: CASSPESSGSIPQYF. As DNA, the CDR3 is TGTGCCAGCAGCCCAGAGAGTAGCGGGAGCATCCCGCAGTATTTT. Combining the CDR3 with reference TRBV7-2 and TRBJ2-3 gives the whole variable domain GAGVSQSPSNKVTEKGKDVELRCDPISGHTALYWYRQSLGQGLEFLIYFQGNSAPDKSGLPSDRFSAERTGGSVSTLTIQRTQQEDSAVYLCASSPESSGSIPQYFGPGTRLTVL.

The rearrangement uses TRBV27 and TRBJ1-2, with D tentatively TRBD1 (5 bases). CDR1 and CDR2 (germline): MNHEY, SMNVEV (reference sequence). The CDR3 runs 12 residues. Trimming pared 5 bases from V and 7 bases from J, leaving 11 bases between. The CDR3 here is CASSGPGGGYTF. CDR3 nucleotide sequence: TGTGCCAGCAGTGGCCCGGGGGGTGGCTACACCTTC.

This chain joins TRBV19 and TRBJ2-1; 10 bases agree with TRBD2. This CDR3 has 14 residues. V dropped 2 bases and J dropped 6; count of bases not matched to a gene: 1. Germline CDR1 is LNHDA and CDR2 is SQIVND (reference sequence). Written as DNA, the CDR3 is TGTGCCAGTAGTATACTAGCGGGAGTCAATGAGCAGTTCTTC. Translated: CASSILAGVNEQFF.

The chain links TRBV7-9 to TRBJ1-1, with D possibly TRBD1 on 6 matching bases. Germline V gene data show CDR1 as SEHNR and CDR2 as FQNEAQ (reference sequence). The CDR3 spans 12 residues. Trimming stripped 7 bases from V and 3 bases from J, with 9 bases between. CDR3 nucleotide sequence: TGTGCCAGCAAAAAGGGGGACACTGAAGCTTTCTTT. Protein: CASKKGDTEAFF. Based on the CDR3 plus reference TRBV7-9 and TRBJ1-1, the full variable domain is DTGVSQNPRHKITKRGQNVTFRCDPISEHNRLYWYRQTLGQGPEFLTYFQNEAQLEKSRLLSDRFSAERPKGSFSTLEIQRTEQGDSAMYLCASKKGDTEAFFGQGTRLTVV.

The chain employs TRBV29-1 and TRBJ2-5; perhaps TRBD2 as D (6 bases). This CDR3 spans 16 amino acids. Germline V CDR1 and CDR2: SQVTM, ANQGSEA. V was trimmed by 2 bases and J by 5 bases, leaving 21 bases between them. The DNA of the CDR3 is TGCAGCGTTGAAAGCAATCGGGGACTCCGAGGGGAGACCCAGTACTTC. It yields the protein CSVESNRGLRGETQYF.

The genes are TRBV20-1 and TRBJ2-5; D ambiguous. The CDR3 loop spans 11 amino acids. Trimming left V 5 bases short and J 5 bases short, with 9 bases between. Germline V gives CDR1 DFQATT, CDR2 SNEGSKA (reference sequence). The CDR3 sequence: CSAPSLETQYF. Here the CDR3 DNA reads TGCAGTGCTCCGTCTTTGGAGACCCAGTACTTC.

The chain employs TRBV5-8 and TRBJ1-4; D is ambiguous. CDR1 and CDR2 (germline): SGHTS, YDEGEE. The CDR3 is 16 residues long. V was clipped by 2 bases and J by 0 bases, with 11 bases between them. The CDR3 DNA reads TGTGCCAGCAGCTTAATCGGGGTTGCAACTAATGAAAAACTGTTTTTT. This gives the protein CASSLIGVATNEKLFF.